This T cell receptor beta chain was recovered during a study of response to subunit inactivated influenza vaccine. The CDR3 is 12 amino acids. Trimming removed 1 base at V and 10 bases at J, with 5 bases between. Regarding the study as a whole: Each seasonal influenza vaccination recruits few new T cells, the authors suggested.

This clonotype was found many times. Its specificity is not known. TCRdb processed the RT-PCR reads anew with MiXCR; each CDR3 protein has one entry. The sample contains roughly 760,000 distinct CDR3 sequences, around 20% of which appear only once. The clonotype was recovered from a man aged 45-60 years who received an inactivated influenza vaccine. The sample here was PBMCs from blood, taken about 5 days after vaccination. This chain joins TRBV12-3 or TRBV12-4 and TRBJ1-6; D remains ambiguous. CDR3 bases: TGTGCCAGCAGTTTAGATGGCTCACCCCTCCACTTT. Translation gives CASSLDGSPLHF.